One and the same sample provided the 19 T cell receptor beta chains below, sequenced in a study of chemoradiotherapy in HPV16-positive cancers. Clones were read by immunoSEQ multiplex PCR, and TCRdb kept only the in-frame ones, dropping some. The table has more than 8,000 clones, over 65% seen once; the top ten hold more than 8.5%. Sampling took place from a patient who underwent chemoradiotherapy. These receptors all come from a human donor with HPV-associated anogenital cancer.

The genes are TRBV9 and TRBJ2-3; the match to TRBD2 covers 8 bases. Germline loops: CDR1 SGDLS, CDR2 YYNGEE. The CDR3 loop spans 14 amino acids. Germline trimming cut 3 bases from V and 5 bases from J; bases unmatched to any gene: 5. The CDR3 region has the DNA TGTGCCAGCAGCGCTACAGCGGGGGTAGATACGCAGTATTTT. As protein: CASSATAGVDTQYF.

The rearrangement uses TRBV5-8 and TRBJ2-3; either TRBD1 or TRBD2 may fit D (5 bases each). The CDR3 has 14 residues. Germline CDR1 and CDR2: SGHTS and YDEGEE. V was cut by 4 bases and J by 1 base, with 10 bases left in between. The CDR3 DNA sequence: TGTGCCAGCAGCCCGGGACCCCGCACAGATACGCAGTATTTT. Translated: CASSPGPRTDTQYF.

V gene TRBV28 combines with J gene TRBJ1-5, with D perhaps matching TRBD1 (5 bases). V was shortened by 10 bases and J by 7 bases, with 11 bases between the two germline ends. This CDR3 is built from 11 residues. Germline V lookup: CDR1 MDHEN, CDR2 SYDVKM. CDR3 sequence reads: CATAGGQPQHF. The DNA of the CDR3 is TGTGCCACCGCCGGGGGACAGCCCCAGCATTTT.

The genes are TRBV15 and TRBJ1-5; no definite D call. Deletions cut 2 bases from V and 4 bases from J, with 3 bases between. The CDR3 has 12 residues. The germline gives CDR1 LNHNV, CDR2 YYDKDF (reference sequence). CDR3 residues: CATSRYNQPQHF. DNA of the CDR3: TGTGCCACCAGCAGATATAATCAGCCCCAGCATTTT.

CDR3 region: CASSLGRNTGELFF. CDR3 coding DNA: TGTGCCAGCAGCTTGGGGCGGAACACCGGGGAGCTGTTTTTT. This sequence joins TRBV5-6 and TRBJ2-2; no definite D call. The germline V gene encodes CDR1 SGHDT and CDR2 YYEEEE. CDR3 size: 14 residues. The V end lost 0 bases, the J end lost 1 base, and 4 bases lay between the germline ends.

This chain connects TRBV19 to TRBJ1-1; D perhaps matches TRBD1 (5 bases). CDR1 LNHDA and CDR2 SQIVND come from the germline V gene (reference sequence). V lost 5 bases and J 4 bases, leaving 20 bases between the germline ends. The CDR3 runs to 16 residues. The CDR3 region is CASSRLDGAISTEAFF. The CDR3 DNA is TGTGCCAGTAGTCGGCTGGACGGGGCCATTAGCACTGAAGCTTTCTTT.

This chain uses TRBV25-1 with TRBJ1-5; TRBD1 aligns across 9 bases. The J segment lost 6 bases and the V segment lost 4 bases, leaving 4 bases of the junction unmatched. This CDR3 comprises 14 residues. The germline CDR1 and CDR2 sequences are MGHDK and SYGVNS. Here the CDR3 DNA reads TGTGCCAGCAGTGCCGGACAGGGGCTTCAGCCCCAGCATTTT. Translated, it gives CASSAGQGLQPQHF.

J is TRBJ2-7 and V is TRBV14; D remains ambiguous. This CDR3 has 15 amino acids. Germline values: CDR1 SGHDN, CDR2 FVKESK. V dropped 0 bases and J dropped 6 bases, with 15 bases sitting between them. The CDR3 is CASSQDWGLVVEQYF. In nucleotides, the CDR3 is TGTGCCAGCAGCCAAGATTGGGGTCTGGTTGTCGAGCAGTACTTC.

The rearrangement uses TRBV6-4 and TRBJ1-1, with TRBD1 matching 9 bases. The CDR3 has 13 amino acids. V was clipped by 3 bases and J by 7 bases; unmatched bases: 3. Germline V lookup: CDR1 MRHNA, CDR2 SNTAGT. CDR3 sequence reads: CASSDGTGREAFF. CDR3 DNA sequence: TGTGCCAGCAGTGATGGGACAGGGCGTGAAGCTTTCTTT.

The J gene is TRBJ1-1, the V gene TRBV18; D perhaps matches TRBD1 (5 bases). The CDR3 sequence is 13 residues long. Germline CDR1 and CDR2: KGHSH and LQKENI. The germline V and J ends were trimmed by 6 bases and 1 base, with 9 bases remaining between them. CDR3 nucleotide sequence: TGTGCCAGCTCCTTACAGGCGAACACTGAAGCTTTCTTT. It encodes CASSLQANTEAFF.

The chain has TRBV9 and TRBJ1-3; tentative D call: TRBD1 (5 bases). The CDR3 runs to 16 residues. CDR1 is SGDLS, CDR2 YYNGEE, per germline. V lost 2 bases to trimming and J lost 0 bases, with 12 bases between them. The CDR3 DNA follows: TGTGCCAGCAGCGTCCACGGGGGGGGCTCTGGAAACACCATATATTTT. This encodes CASSVHGGGSGNTIYF.

V gene TRBV11-2 combines with J gene TRBJ1-3; the D is unclear. Trimming stripped 5 bases from V and 4 bases from J, with 9 bases between. The CDR3 is 13 amino acids. The germline V gene encodes CDR1 SGHAT and CDR2 FQNNGV. The CDR3 nucleotides are TGTGCCAGCAGCCGCGATCTGGGAAACACCATATATTTT. Amino acids: CASSRDLGNTIYF.

The chain couples TRBV19 to TRBJ1-1, with D uncertain. Deletions cut 7 bases from V and 1 base from J, with 4 bases between. Germline-derived CDR1 and CDR2 are LNHDA and SQIVND (reference sequence). The length of the CDR3 is 11 residues. Here the CDR3 DNA reads TGTGCCAGTAAAGGGAACACTGAAGCTTTCTTT. Protein product: CASKGNTEAFF.

The chain couples TRBV5-1 to TRBJ2-1, with D perhaps matching TRBD2 (6 bases). V was trimmed by 4 bases and J by 0 bases, leaving 14 bases between them. The germline gives CDR1 SGHRS, CDR2 YFSETQ. This CDR3 comprises 16 residues. The CDR3 DNA follows: TGCGCCAGCAGCGGCGGTTTCGGGGGCTCCTACAATGAGCAGTTCTTC. It yields the protein CASSGGFGGSYNEQFF. The whole variable domain, filled in from reference TRBV5-1 and TRBJ2-1, reads KAGVTQTPRYLIKTRGQQVTLSCSPISGHRSVSWYQQTPGQGLQFLFEYFSETQRNKGNFPGRFSGRQFSNSRSEMNVSTLELGDSALYLCASSGGFGGSYNEQFFGPGTRLTVL.

This rearrangement joins TRBV7-9 to TRBJ1-2, with a weak D call TRBD1 (5 bases). The CDR3 has 13 residues. V shed 4 bases and J shed 3 bases, with 9 bases lying between them. Germline lookup yields CDR1 SEHNR and CDR2 FQNEAQ (reference sequence). CDR3 bases: TGTGCCAGCAGCTCAGACAGTCACTATGGCTACACCTTC. Protein: CASSSDSHYGYTF.

This chain joins TRBV7-9 and TRBJ1-2; possible D gene TRBD1, 5 bases. V was trimmed by 5 bases and J by 8 bases, leaving 12 bases between them. Germline CDR1 is SEHNR and CDR2 is FQNEAQ (reference sequence). CDR3 length equals 12 residues. CDR3 sequence: CASSPGRSGYTF. The CDR3 coding sequence is TGTGCCAGCAGCCCAGGGCGGTCCGGCTACACCTTC. The full variable domain, its missing parts supplied by reference TRBV7-9 and TRBJ1-2, is DTGVSQNPRHKITKRGQNVTFRCDPISEHNRLYWYRQTLGQGPEFLTYFQNEAQLEKSRLLSDRFSAERPKGSFSTLEIQRTEQGDSAMYLCASSPGRSGYTFGSGTRLTVV.

The chain is built from TRBV27 and TRBJ1-4; D not certain. The CDR3 totals 14 residues. Germline V gene sequence: CDR1 MNHEY, CDR2 SMNVEV (reference sequence). The ends were cut back, 3 bases at V and 4 bases at J, with 9 bases in the middle. In DNA, the CDR3 is TGTGCCAGCAGTTTTGACATCCTTAATGAAAAACTGTTTTTT. Translated, it gives CASSFDILNEKLFF.

The chain has TRBV10-3 and TRBJ2-5, with 7 bases that match TRBD2. Germline CDR1 ENHRY, CDR2 SYGVKD. With 3 bases clipped from V and 1 base from J, the junction kept 8 bases outside the gene matches. The CDR3 covers 16 residues. CDR3 in DNA: TGTGCCATCAGTGAATCCCCTAGCGGACTCCAAGAGACCCAGTACTTC. It specifies CAISESPSGLQETQYF.

V is TRBV11-2 and J is TRBJ2-1; 7 nucleotides match TRBD2. This CDR3 spans 15 amino acids. Trimming removed 0 bases from V and 5 bases from J; junction bases left unmatched: 4. Germline V gene sequence: CDR1 SGHAT, CDR2 FQNNGV. The CDR3 reads CASSLEAGIHNEQFF. DNA of the CDR3: TGTGCCAGCAGCTTAGAAGCGGGGATCCACAATGAGCAGTTCTTC.